Below are 2 T cell receptor beta chains sequenced from a single sample in a study of CD8 T cells in Susac syndrome. The RNA input was about 0.5 to 1 ug, and it was reverse transcribed with random hexamers. TCRdb re-called the immunoSEQ multiplex PCR reads through MiXCR, storing one row per CDR3 protein. The table has about 120,000 distinct CDR3 sequences, nearly 96% seen once. The sample comprised CD4+ T cells from PBMCs. These receptors were collected from a human donor with Susac syndrome.

The chain carries TRBV9 and TRBJ2-5; D uncertain. V dropped 4 bases and J dropped 0 bases, with 13 bases sitting between them. CDR1 SGDLS and CDR2 YYNGEE come from the germline V gene. The CDR3 covers 15 residues. CDR3 in DNA: TGTGCCAGCAGCCAAGGCCCTGGGTACCAAGAGACCCAGTACTTC. Translated: CASSQGPGYQETQYF. Complete variable domain (other parts from reference TRBV9 and TRBJ2-5): DSGVTQTPKHLITATGQRVTLRCSPRSGDLSVYWYQQSLDQGLQFLIQYYNGEERAKGNILERFSAQQFPDLHSELNLSSLELGDSALYFCASSQGPGYQETQYFGPGTRLLVL.

V and J are TRBV6-5 and TRBJ2-1, with TRBD1 as a possible D gene (6 bases). Germline values: CDR1 MNHEY, CDR2 SVGAGI. The CDR3 totals 13 residues. Trimming took 7 bases from V and 3 from J, leaving 10 bases between them. The CDR3 loop reads CASKGEIYNEQFF. The DNA of the CDR3 is TGTGCCAGCAAGGGGGAAATCTACAATGAGCAGTTCTTC.